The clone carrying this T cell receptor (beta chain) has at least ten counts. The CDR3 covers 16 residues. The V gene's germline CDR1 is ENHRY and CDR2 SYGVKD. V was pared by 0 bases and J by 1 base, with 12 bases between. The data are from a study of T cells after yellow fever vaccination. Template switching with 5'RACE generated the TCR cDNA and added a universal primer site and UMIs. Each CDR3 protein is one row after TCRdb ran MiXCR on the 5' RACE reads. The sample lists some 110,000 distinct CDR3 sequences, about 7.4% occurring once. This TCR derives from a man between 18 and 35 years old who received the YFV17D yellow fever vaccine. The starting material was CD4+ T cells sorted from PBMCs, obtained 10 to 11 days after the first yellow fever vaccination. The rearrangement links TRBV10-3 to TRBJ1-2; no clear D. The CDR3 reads CAISESTTLNNYGYTF. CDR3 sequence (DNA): TGTGCCATCAGTGAGTCGACAACTCTAAATAACTATGGCTACACCTTC.